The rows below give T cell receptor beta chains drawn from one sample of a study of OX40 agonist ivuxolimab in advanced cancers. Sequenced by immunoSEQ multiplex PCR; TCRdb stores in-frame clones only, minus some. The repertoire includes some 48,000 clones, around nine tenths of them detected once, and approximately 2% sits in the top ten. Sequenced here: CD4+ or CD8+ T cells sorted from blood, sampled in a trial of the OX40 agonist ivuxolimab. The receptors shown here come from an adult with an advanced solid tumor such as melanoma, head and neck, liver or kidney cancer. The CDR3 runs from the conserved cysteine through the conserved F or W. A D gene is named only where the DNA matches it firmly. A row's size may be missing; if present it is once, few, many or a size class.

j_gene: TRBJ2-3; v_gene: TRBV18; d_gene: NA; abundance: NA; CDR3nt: TGTGCCAGCTCACCACAGAGCACAGATACGCAGTATTTT; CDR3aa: CASSPQSTDTQYF
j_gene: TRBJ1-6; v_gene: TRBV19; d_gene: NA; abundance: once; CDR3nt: TGTGCCAGTAAAACAGGTCCGAATTCACCCCTCCACTTT; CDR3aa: CASKTGPNSPLHF
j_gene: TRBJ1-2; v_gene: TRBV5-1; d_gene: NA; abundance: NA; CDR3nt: TGCGCCAGCAGCCGGGAGGACGGGATAAACTATGGCTACACCTTC; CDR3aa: CASSREDGINYGYTF
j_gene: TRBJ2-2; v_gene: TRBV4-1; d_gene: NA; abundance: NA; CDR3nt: TGCGCCAGCAGCCAAGATCGTAGAGCATCTAACACCGGGGAGCTGTTTTTT; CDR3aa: CASSQDRRASNTGELFF
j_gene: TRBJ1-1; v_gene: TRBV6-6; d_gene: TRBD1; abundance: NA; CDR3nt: TGTGCCAGCAGAACTGGACAGGGGGACACTGAAGCTTTCTTT; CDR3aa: CASRTGQGDTEAFF
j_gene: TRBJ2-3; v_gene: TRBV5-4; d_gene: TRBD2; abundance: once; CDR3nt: TGTGCCAGCAGCTTGGCTCGCGGGGGGACCACAGATACGCAGTATTTT; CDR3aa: CASSLARGGTTDTQYF
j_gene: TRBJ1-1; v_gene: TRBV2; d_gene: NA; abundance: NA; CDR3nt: TGTGCCAGCAGTGTACCCGACAGGTGGTATGCTTTCTTT; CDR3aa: CASSVPDRWYAFF
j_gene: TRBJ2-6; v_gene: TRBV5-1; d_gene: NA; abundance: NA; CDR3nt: TGCGCCAGCACGTCGGAGACGGGGGCCGGGGCCAACGTCCTGACTTTC; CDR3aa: CASTSETGAGANVLTF
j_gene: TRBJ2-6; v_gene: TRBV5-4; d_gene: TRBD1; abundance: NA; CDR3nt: TGTGCCAGCACTTCCCTCAGGGACAGCTCTGGGGCCAACGTCCTGACTTTC; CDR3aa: CASTSLRDSSGANVLTF
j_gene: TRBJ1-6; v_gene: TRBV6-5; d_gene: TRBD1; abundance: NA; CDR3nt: TGTGCCAGCAGTGACTCTACAGGGGGTAATTCACCCCTCCACTTT; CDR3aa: CASSDSTGGNSPLHF
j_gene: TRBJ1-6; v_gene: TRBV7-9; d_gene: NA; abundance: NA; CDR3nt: TGTGCCAGCTGTCGGAGTGAACTTTATTCACCCCTCCACTTT; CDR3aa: CASCRSELYSPLHF
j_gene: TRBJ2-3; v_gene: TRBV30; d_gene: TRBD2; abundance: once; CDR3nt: TGTGCCGGAAAATACACTAGCGGGAGTCCAGATACGCAGTATTTT; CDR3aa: CAGKYTSGSPDTQYF
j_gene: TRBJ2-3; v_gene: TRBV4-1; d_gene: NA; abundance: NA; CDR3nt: TGCGCCAGCAGCCAAGAGGGAGACTCGGGACCACCGTGGGATACGCAGTATTTT; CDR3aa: CASSQEGDSGPPWDTQYF
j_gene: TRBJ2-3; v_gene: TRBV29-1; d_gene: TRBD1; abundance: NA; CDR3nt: TGCAGCGTTCCCGGACAGGGAGGCGCAGATACGCAGTATTTT; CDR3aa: CSVPGQGGADTQYF
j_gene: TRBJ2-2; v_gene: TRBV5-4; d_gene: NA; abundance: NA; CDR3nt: TGTGCCAGCAGCTTGAAATCAGGGTCGTGGGGGAACACCGGGGAGCTGTTTTTT; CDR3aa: CASSLKSGSWGNTGELFF
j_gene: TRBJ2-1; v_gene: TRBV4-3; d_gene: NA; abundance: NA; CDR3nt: TGCGCCAGCAGCCAAGCCCCGATAGCGTCAGGCTCTCGGCAGTTCTTC; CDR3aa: CASSQAPIASGSRQFF
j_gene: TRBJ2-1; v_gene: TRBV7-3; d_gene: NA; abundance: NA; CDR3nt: TGTGCCAGCAGCCCTACGGGACCCAGCTCCTACAATGAGCAGTTCTTC; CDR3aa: CASSPTGPSSYNEQFF
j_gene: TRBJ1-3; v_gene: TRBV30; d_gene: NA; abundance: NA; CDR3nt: TGTGCCTGGAGCAGAATCTCTGGAAACACCATATATTTT; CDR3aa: CAWSRISGNTIYF
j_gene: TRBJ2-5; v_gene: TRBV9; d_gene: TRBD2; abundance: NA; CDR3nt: TGTGCCAGCAGCGGAGGACTAGCGGGGGGCCAAGAGACCCAGTACTTC; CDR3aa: CASSGGLAGGQETQYF
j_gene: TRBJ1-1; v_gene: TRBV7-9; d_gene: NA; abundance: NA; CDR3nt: TGTGCCGGGCCTGGACAGCTAAACTTTAGCATGAACACTGAAGCTTTCTTT; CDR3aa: CAGPGQLNFSMNTEAFF
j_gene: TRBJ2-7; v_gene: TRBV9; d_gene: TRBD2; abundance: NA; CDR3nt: TGTGCCAGCAGCGGGAGCGGGACTAGGTTCTACGAGCAGTACTTC; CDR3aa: CASSGSGTRFYEQYF
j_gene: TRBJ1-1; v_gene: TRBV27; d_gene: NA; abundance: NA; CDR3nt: TGTGCCAGCAGCCCAAGGTTGCAGAGGGAGAACACTGAAGCTTTCTTT; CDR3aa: CASSPRLQRENTEAFF
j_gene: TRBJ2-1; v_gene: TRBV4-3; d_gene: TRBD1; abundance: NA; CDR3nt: TGCGCCAGCAGCCAAGGGGGACAGCACCCTAAGCAGTTCTTC; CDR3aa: CASSQGGQHPKQFF